The entry below gives a single TCR beta chain sequence along with its context. Repertoires were generated with immunoSEQ multiplex PCR, while TCRdb's copy carries only in-frame clones and drops some. This table has 99,000 or so clones, around four fifths appearing once. The data are from a study of blood T cell repertoires in COVID-19. As for the study in general: Specimens from acute and convalescent COVID-19 originated in the United States, Italy and Spain.

The junction had 13 bases not matched to a gene; V was cut back by 4 bases and J by 1 base. Germline CDR1 reads MNHEY; CDR2 reads SVGEGT. This CDR3 region has 18 residues. The sequence was collected from a woman in her 70s with acute or convalescent COVID-19. This sequence joins TRBV6-2 or TRBV6-3 and TRBJ1-1, with 9 positions matching TRBD1. Sequenced sample: peripheral blood. CDR3: CASSFLTGTGFWNTEAFF. CDR3 bases: TGTGCCAGCAGTTTCTTAACCGGGACAGGGTTCTGGAACACTGAAGCTTTCTTT.